The T cell receptor beta chain under discussion was sequenced for a study of shared clonotypes between healthy human individuals (dated by TCRdb to the early 2020s). With regard to the full study: A few men and two women, aged 18 to 49 years, made up the cohort. For each donor, CD4 naive and CD4 memory were each given three plates, CD8 naive was given two plates, and CD8 memory was given one plate. To estimate repertoire size and how much clonotype sharing occurs between individuals, the study deeply sequenced the blood TCR repertoires of five healthy adults. To increase sequencing depth and limit assay-specific biases, different laboratories used diverse techniques to prepare libraries and sequence TCR repertoires. Each donor's leukapheresis produced roughly between about 0.8 and 8.9 billion PBMCs.

The donors were healthy, HIV-negative adults with no recently reported acute infections or vaccinations. Every donor was a Caucasian adult residing in Nashville, Tennessee, USA. CD4+ T cells were enriched by magnetic negative selection, after which naive cells were positively selected on CD45RA and the negative fraction was taken as the memory subset. Blood was collected by leukapheresis, and PBMCs were isolated by Ficoll-Histopaque density gradient centrifugation and then cryopreserved in liquid nitrogen vapor phase. Purity and quantity of every magnetically sorted T cell population were checked by analytical flow cytometry. From each sorted fraction, genomic DNA was isolated and quantified by UV absorbance on a Nanodrop 2000c. The CDR3 spans 16 residues, from the cysteine through the phenylalanine. The only DNA kept is the CDR3, 48 bases in frame from the first base. Cut back by 1 base and 3 bases, the V and J ends lie 16 bases apart. Sequences SGHRS (CDR1) and YFSETQ (CDR2) are obtained from the germline V gene.

TCR CDR3 regions were amplified from genomic DNA by multiplex PCR using the deep immunoSEQ assay. Extracted genomic DNA from each cell subset was spread evenly across all wells of several immunoSEQ 96-well plates, with each plate serving as a replicate. For sorted subsets, each replicate PCR was loaded with roughly 0.2 ug genomic DNA, equivalent to 30,000 or so T cell genomes. Purified libraries were quantified with a Qubit 3.0 fluorometer, sized on a Bioanalyzer 2100, and re-quantified with the KAPA Library Quantification kit. Every immunoSEQ 96-well plate was sequenced on a dedicated single-read 150-cycle Illumina NextSeq 550 flow cell. As for the original processing: Because the immunoSEQ output included only junctional sequences and no quality scores, the filtering could not be the same as the filtering used for full-length reads. To assign V/J genes and CDR3, sequences were annotated using PyIR, a Python wrapper for IgBLAST v1.9, with IMGT germline references. Reads were removed for weak V/J assignments (E-value above 1e-6), missing CDR3, stop codons, out-of-frame junctions, or ambiguous translated residues. V3J clonotypes were defined by identical inferred V gene, J gene, and CDR3 amino acid sequence. To compute the percentage overlap between repertoires, the number of shared unique clonotypes was divided by the size of the smaller repertoire. Repertoire richness was assessed with RTK rarefaction, the Chao1 estimator, and Recon v2.1 estimates of unobserved clonotypes. Generation probabilities were computed with OLGA for all TCRbeta clonotypes obtained by the gDNA method from four donors. TCRdb provides this immuneACCESS table in a form limited to in-frame rearrangements. Some clones are lacking; in checked studies, under half of them reflect an unresolved V gene, and why the rest are absent is not known. V and J calls and clone size are copied from that table; D and trimming were computed from the DNA. The sample contains millions of clones, 85% to 95% of them found a single time. The ten largest account for approximately 0.13% of the sample.

What the authors observed across the whole study: Sampling was limited to blood, and TCR repertoires in tissue likely differ from TCR repertoires in blood. Estimated clonotype richness was generally larger for naive than for memory subsets. Higher generation probabilities were observed for clonotypes shared by all four sorted-subset donors than for non-shared clonotypes. The small number of donors limited the genetic and exposure-history diversity represented. When a handful of donors were compared, the shared fraction of clonotypes was around 5.1% for naive CD4, roughly 3.4% for naive CD8, more than 2% for memory CD4, and 0.4% for memory CD8. Pairwise subsampling led to the expectation that sequencing depth would affect the degree of clonotype sharing among donors. Incomplete sequencing was indicated by rarefaction of sorted-subset datasets, despite the large sequencing depth.

This clone was recorded once. Its specific antigen is unknown. No base-level quality is on record; no much larger clone is a single base apart. The sequencing input was naive CD4+ T cells sorted from blood. The cell subset or site label for this specimen denotes: CD45RA+ positively selected. The receptor was derived from a man aged 18 to 29 in good health. This receptor chain uses TRBV5-1 and TRBJ1-2; the best D guess is TRBD1, with 6 bases matching. The DNA reads TGCGCCAGCAGCTTGAGAGGATTTGGGGGCGACTATGGCTACACCTTC. Translated, it gives CASSLRGFGGDYGYTF. When the CDR3 is completed using the reference TRBV5-1 and TRBJ1-2 genes on either side, the full variable domain is KAGVTQTPRYLIKTRGQQVTLSCSPISGHRSVSWYQQTPGQGLQFLFEYFSETQRNKGNFPGRFSGRQFSNSRSEMNVSTLELGDSALYLCASSLRGFGGDYGYTFGSGTRLTVV.